The 7 T cell receptor beta chains presented below share a single source sample, sequenced in a study of response to subunit inactivated influenza vaccine. TCRdb passed the RT-PCR reads through MiXCR, listing each CDR3 protein once. The sample yields hundreds of thousands of distinct CDR3 sequences, about 15% seen once. Here the sequenced sample was CD4+ T cells sorted from PBMCs, taken around 2 years after vaccination. All receptors derive from a man between 50 and 75 years old who received an inactivated influenza vaccine.

This clonotype was observed many times. The CDR3 spells CASSGGLGSYEQYF. As DNA, the CDR3 is TGCGCCAGCAGCGGAGGACTAGGATCCTACGAGCAGTACTTC. The chain carries TRBV4-3 and TRBJ2-7; 7 bases fit TRBD2. V dropped 5 bases and J dropped 1; count of bases not matched to a gene: 5. The CDR3 totals 14 residues. Germline CDR1 is LGHNA and CDR2 is YSLEER.

V usage is TRBV7-8 and J usage is TRBJ2-3, with 9 positions matching TRBD1. CDR1 and CDR2 from the germline V gene are SGHVS and FQNEAQ. Trimming took 0 bases from V and 7 from J; bases not matched to a gene: 8. The CDR3 is 16 amino acids. The CDR3: CASSLAALGQGNTQYF. In DNA form, the CDR3 reads TGTGCCAGCAGCTTAGCGGCCTTAGGACAGGGGAATACGCAGTATTTT.

Many counts were recorded for this clonotype. The junction does not match germline at one end; this may be a read error. This rearrangement joins TRBV12-3 or TRBV12-4 to TRBJ2-6, with D unresolved. CDR3 length: 13 residues. This CDR3 reads CASSLAGANVLTF. As DNA, the CDR3 is TGTGCCAGCAGCTTAGCTGGGGCCAACGTCCTGACTTTC.

The sample holds a few counts of this clonotype. This chain joins TRBV27 and TRBJ1-2, with D tentatively TRBD1 (6 bases). Trimming pared 1 base from V and 0 bases from J, leaving 12 bases between. Germline V CDR1 and CDR2: MNHEY, SMNVEV (reference sequence). The CDR3 has 16 amino acids. This CDR3 reads CASSLFAGGPNYGYTF. The CDR3 DNA reads as TGTGCCAGCAGTTTATTTGCCGGGGGCCCTAACTATGGCTACACCTTC.

This chain uses TRBV5-1 with TRBJ2-2; the D gene is possibly TRBD1 (6 bases). The CDR3 extends over 15 amino acids. V lost 6 bases to trimming and J lost 5 bases, with 17 bases between them. CDR1 and CDR2 (germline): SGHRS, YFSETQ. The CDR3 nucleotides read TGCGCCAGCACCCCGGGACAAGGTTGGACCGGGGAGCTGTTTTTT. This encodes CASTPGQGWTGELFF.

This clonotype was seen many times. This chain uses TRBV7-2 with TRBJ2-5; D uncertain. Trimming shortened V by 1 base and J by 3 bases, and 3 bases separated the two germline ends. CDR3 length equals 12 residues. Germline CDR1 and CDR2: SGHTA and FQGNSA. CDR3 in DNA: TGTGCCAGCAGCTTAGGGGAAGAGACCCAGTACTTC. It yields the protein CASSLGEETQYF.

The J gene is TRBJ2-3, the V gene TRBV4-1; 7 bases match TRBD2. The CDR3 is made up of 17 amino acids. The V gene's germline CDR1 is MGHRA and CDR2 YSYEKL. V lost 0 bases to trimming and J lost 1 base; unmatched junction nucleotides: 7. The CDR3 here is CASSQDGGGSGTDTQYF. The CDR3 nucleotides are TGCGCCAGCAGCCAAGATGGGGGGGGGAGCGGCACAGATACGCAGTATTTT.